Here is one T cell receptor (beta chain) with its context. The entry originates in a study of spatial heterogeneity in lung cancer. TCRdb ran MiXCR on the 5' RACE reads and lists one entry per CDR3 protein. The sample records about 41,000 distinct CDR3 sequences, 8% to 11% being singletons. Time point indicated: blood at routine non-recurrence follow-up after resection. No cell sorting; template was whole RNA from tumor, lung tissue or PBMC. This TCR was sampled from a female donor with early-stage non-small cell lung cancer. The source material was PBMCs, sampled at follow-up.

The CDR3 coding sequence is TGTGCCAGCAGCCCTAGCAACGGGGAGCTGTTTTTT. Translated, it gives CASSPSNGELFF. The chain is built from TRBV9 and TRBJ2-2; D possibly corresponds to TRBD2 (5 bases). The length of the CDR3 is 12 residues. Trimming shortened V by 4 bases and J by 7 bases, and 8 bases separated the two germline ends. The germline V gene has CDR1 SGDLS and CDR2 YYNGEE.